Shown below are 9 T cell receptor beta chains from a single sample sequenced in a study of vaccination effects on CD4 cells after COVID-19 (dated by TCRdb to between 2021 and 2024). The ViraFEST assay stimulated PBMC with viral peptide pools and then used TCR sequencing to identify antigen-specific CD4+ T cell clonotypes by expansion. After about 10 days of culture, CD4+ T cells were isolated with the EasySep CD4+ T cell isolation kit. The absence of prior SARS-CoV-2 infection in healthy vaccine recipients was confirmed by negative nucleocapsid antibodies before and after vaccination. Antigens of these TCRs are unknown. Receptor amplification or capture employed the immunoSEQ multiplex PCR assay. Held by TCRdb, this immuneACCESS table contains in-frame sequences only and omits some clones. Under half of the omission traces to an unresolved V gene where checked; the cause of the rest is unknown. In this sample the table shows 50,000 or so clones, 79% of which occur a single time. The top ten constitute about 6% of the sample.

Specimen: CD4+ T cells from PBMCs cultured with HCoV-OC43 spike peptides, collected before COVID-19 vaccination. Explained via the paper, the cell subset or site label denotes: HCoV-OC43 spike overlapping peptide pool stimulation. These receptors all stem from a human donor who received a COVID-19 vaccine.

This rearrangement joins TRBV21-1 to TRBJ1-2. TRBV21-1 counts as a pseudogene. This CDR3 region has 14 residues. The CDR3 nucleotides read TGTGCCAGCAGCACGGACTTATTAGGCTATGGCTACACCTTC. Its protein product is CASSTDLLGYGYTF.

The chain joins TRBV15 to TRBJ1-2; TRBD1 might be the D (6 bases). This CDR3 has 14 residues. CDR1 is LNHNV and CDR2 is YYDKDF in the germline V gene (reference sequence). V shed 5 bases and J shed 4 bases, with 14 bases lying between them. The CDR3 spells CATSEDRRPYGYTF. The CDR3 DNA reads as TGTGCCACCAGCGAAGACAGGCGTCCCTATGGCTACACCTTC.

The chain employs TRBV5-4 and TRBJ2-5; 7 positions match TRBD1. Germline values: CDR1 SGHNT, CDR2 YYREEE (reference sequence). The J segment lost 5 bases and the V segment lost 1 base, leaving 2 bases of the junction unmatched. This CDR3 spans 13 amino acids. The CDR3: CASSLQQGETQYF. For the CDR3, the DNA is TGTGCCAGCAGCTTGCAACAGGGGGAGACCCAGTACTTC.

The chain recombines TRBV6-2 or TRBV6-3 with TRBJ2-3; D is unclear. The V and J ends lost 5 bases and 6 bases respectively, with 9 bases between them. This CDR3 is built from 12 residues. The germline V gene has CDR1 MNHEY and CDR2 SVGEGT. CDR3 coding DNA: TGTGCCAGCAGTCCGGGTGTTGATACGCAGTATTTT. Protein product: CASSPGVDTQYF.

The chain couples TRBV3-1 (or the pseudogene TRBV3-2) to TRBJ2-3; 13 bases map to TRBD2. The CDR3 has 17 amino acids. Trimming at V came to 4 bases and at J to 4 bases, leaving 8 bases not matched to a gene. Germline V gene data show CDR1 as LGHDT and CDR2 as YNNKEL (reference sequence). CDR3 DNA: TGTGCCAGCAGCCCCGGTACTAGCGGGGGGGCCGCAGATACGCAGTATTTT. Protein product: CASSPGTSGGAADTQYF.

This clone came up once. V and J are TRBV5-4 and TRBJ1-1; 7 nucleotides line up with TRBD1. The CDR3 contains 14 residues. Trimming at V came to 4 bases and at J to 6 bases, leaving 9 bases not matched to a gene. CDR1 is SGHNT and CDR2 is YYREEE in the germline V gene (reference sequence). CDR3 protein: CASSRGQTRAEAFF. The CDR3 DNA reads TGTGCCAGCAGCAGGGGACAGACGCGGGCTGAAGCTTTCTTT.

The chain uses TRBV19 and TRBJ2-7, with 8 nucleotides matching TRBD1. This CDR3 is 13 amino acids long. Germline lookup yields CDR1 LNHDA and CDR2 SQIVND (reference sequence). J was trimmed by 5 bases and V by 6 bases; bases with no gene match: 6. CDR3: CASRDRAIHEQYV. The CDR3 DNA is TGTGCCAGTAGGGACAGGGCGATCCACGAGCAGTACGTC.

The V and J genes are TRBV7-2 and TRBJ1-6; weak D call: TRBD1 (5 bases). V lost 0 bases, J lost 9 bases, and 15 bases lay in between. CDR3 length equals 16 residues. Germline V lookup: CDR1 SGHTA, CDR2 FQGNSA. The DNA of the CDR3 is TGTGCCAGCAGCTTAGCGGGGCCCGGAGGAGGTTCACCCCTCCACTTT. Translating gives CASSLAGPGGGSPLHF. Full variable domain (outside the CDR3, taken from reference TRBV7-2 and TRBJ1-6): GAGVSQSPSNKVTEKGKDVELRCDPISGHTALYWYRQSLGQGLEFLIYFQGNSAPDKSGLPSDRFSAERTGGSVSTLTIQRTQQEDSAVYLCASSLAGPGGGSPLHFGNGTRLTVT.

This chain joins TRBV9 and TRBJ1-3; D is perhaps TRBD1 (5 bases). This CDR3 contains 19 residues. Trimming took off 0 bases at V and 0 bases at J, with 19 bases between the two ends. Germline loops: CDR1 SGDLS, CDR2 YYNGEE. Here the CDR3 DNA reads TGTGCCAGCAGCGTAGCCCCTACGGGGACCGCTAGCTCTGGAAACACCATATATTTT. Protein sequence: CASSVAPTGTASSGNTIYF.